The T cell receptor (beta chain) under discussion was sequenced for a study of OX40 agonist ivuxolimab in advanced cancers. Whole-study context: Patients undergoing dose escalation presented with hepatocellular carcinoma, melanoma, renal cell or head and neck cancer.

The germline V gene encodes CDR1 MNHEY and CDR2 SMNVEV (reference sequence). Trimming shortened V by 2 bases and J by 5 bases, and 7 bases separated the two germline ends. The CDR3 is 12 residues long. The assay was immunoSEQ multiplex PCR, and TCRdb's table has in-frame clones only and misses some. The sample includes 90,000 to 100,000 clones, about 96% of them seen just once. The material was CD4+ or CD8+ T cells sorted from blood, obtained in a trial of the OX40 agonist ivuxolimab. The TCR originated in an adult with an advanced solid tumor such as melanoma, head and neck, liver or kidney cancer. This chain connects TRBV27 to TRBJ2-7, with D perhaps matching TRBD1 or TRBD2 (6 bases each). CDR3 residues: CASSLRGDEQYF. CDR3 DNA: TGTGCCAGCAGTTTAAGGGGGGACGAGCAGTACTTC.